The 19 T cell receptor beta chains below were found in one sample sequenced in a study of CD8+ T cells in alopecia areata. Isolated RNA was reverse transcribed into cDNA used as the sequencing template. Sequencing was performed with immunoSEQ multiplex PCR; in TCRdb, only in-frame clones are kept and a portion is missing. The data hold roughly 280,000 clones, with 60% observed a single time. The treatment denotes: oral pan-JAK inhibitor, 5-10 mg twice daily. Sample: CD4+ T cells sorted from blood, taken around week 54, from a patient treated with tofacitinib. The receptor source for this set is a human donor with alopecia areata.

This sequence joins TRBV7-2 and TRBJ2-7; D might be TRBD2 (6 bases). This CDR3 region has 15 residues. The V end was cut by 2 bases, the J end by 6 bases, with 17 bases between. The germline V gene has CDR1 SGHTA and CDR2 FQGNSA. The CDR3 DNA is TGTGCCAGCAGCTTATTCCACACACGGGGAGGCGAGCAGTACTTC. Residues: CASSLFHTRGGEQYF.

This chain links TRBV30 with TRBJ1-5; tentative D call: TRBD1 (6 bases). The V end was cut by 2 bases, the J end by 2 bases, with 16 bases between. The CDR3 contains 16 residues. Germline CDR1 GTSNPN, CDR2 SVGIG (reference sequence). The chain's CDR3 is CAWSIAMTGGNQPQHF. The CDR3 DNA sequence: TGTGCCTGGAGTATAGCAATGACAGGAGGCAATCAGCCCCAGCATTTT.

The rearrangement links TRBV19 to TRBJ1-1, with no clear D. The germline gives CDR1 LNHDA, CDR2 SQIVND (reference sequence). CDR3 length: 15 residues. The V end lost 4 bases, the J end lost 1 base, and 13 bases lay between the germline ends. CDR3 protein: CASSKGRTGNTEAFF. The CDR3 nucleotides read TGTGCCAGTAGTAAGGGTCGAACCGGGAACACTGAAGCTTTCTTT.

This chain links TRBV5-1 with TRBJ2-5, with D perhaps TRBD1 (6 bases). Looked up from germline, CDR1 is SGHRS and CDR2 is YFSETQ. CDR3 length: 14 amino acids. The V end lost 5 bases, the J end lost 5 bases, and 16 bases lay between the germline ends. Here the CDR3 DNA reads TGCGCCAGCAGTCCCGGGACAAGAATGGAGACCCAGTACTTC. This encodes CASSPGTRMETQYF.

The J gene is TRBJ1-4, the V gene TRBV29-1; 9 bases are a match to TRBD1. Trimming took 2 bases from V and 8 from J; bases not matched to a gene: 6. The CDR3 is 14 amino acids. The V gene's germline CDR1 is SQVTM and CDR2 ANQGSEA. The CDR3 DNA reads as TGCAGCGTTGAAATGGGGACAGGGAGGGAAAAACTGTTTTTT. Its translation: CSVEMGTGREKLFF.

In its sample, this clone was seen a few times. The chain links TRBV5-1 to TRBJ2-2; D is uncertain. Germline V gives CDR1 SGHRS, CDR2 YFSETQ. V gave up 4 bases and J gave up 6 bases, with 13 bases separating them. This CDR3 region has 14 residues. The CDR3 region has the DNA TGCGCCAGCAGCCAGGACCCCGCTCCCGGGGAGCTGTTTTTT. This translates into CASSQDPAPGELFF.

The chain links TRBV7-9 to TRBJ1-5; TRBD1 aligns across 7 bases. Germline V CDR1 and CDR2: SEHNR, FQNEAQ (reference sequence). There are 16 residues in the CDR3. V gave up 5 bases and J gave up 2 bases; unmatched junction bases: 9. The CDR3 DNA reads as TGTGCCAGCAGCATAAATGGCAGGGGGGGCAATCAGCCCCAGCATTTT. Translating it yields CASSINGRGGNQPQHF.

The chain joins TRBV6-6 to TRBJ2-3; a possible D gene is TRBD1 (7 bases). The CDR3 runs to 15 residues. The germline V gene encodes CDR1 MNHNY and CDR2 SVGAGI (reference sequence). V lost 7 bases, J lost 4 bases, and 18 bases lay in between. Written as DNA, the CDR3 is TGTGCCAGCACCCCCCAGGGGGGCCGCCCAGATACGCAGTATTTT. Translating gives CASTPQGGRPDTQYF.

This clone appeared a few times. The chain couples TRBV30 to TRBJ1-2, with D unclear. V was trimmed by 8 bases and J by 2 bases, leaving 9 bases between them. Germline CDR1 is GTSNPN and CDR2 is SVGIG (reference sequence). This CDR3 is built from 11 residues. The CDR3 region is CARTGNYGYTF. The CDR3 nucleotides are TGTGCCCGGACGGGAAACTATGGCTACACCTTC.

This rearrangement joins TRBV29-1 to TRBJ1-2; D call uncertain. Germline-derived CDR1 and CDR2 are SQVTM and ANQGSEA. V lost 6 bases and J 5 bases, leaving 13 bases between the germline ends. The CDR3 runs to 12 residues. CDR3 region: CSVMGVDYGYTF. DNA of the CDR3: TGCAGCGTAATGGGCGTTGATTATGGCTACACCTTC.

CDR3 loop: CASSFSEGTEAFF. The CDR3 nucleotides are TGTGCCAGCAGCTTTAGTGAGGGAACTGAAGCTTTCTTT. The V gene is TRBV7-8, the J gene TRBJ1-1; D not resolved. Trimming left V 3 bases short and J 5 bases short, with 10 bases between. Germline V gives CDR1 SGHVS, CDR2 FQNEAQ. The CDR3 covers 13 residues. Full variable domain (outside the CDR3, taken from reference TRBV7-8 and TRBJ1-1): GAGVSQSPRYKVAKRGQDVALRCDPISGHVSLFWYQQALGQGPEFLTYFQNEAQLDKSGLPSDRFFAERPEGSVSTLKIQRTQQEDSAVYLCASSFSEGTEAFFGQGTRLTVV.

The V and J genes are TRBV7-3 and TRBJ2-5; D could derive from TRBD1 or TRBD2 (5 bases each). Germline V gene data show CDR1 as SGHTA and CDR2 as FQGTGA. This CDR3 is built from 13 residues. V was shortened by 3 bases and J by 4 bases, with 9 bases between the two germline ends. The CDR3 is CASSFRERETQYF. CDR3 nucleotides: TGTGCCAGCAGCTTCAGGGAGCGAGAGACCCAGTACTTC.

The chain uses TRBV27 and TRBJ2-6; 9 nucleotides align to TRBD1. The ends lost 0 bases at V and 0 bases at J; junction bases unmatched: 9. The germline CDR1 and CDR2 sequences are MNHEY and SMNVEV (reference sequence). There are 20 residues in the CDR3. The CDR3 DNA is TGTGCCAGCAGTTTATCGAGAGGGACAGGGATATTCTCTGGGGCCAACGTCCTGACTTTC. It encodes CASSLSRGTGIFSGANVLTF.

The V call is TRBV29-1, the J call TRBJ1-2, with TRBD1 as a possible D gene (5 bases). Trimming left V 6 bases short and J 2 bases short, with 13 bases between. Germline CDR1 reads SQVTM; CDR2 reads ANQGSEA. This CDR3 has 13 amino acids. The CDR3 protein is CSVGSGLNYGYTF. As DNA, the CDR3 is TGCAGCGTAGGGTCAGGGCTAAACTATGGCTACACCTTC.

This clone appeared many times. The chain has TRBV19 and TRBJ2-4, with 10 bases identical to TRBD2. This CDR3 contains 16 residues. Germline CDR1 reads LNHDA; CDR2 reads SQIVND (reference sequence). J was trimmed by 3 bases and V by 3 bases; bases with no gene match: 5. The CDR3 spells CASSILASGGKNIQYF. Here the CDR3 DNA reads TGTGCCAGTAGTATTTTGGCTAGCGGGGGCAAAAACATTCAGTACTTC. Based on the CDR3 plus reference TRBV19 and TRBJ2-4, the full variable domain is DGGITQSPKYLFRKEGQNVTLSCEQNLNHDAMYWYRQDPGQGLRLIYYSQIVNDFQKGDIAEGYSVSREKKESFPLTVTSAQKNPTAFYLCASSILASGGKNIQYFGAGTRLSVL.

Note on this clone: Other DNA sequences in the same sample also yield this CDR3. The chain's CDR3 is CASSLVAGSYEQYF. The CDR3 DNA reads TGCGCCAGCAGCTTGGTCGCAGGAAGCTACGAGCAGTACTTC. The rearrangement uses TRBV5-1 and TRBJ2-7; no definite D call. The CDR3 runs to 14 residues. The germline gives CDR1 SGHRS, CDR2 YFSETQ. The V end was cut by 0 bases, the J end by 3 bases, with 10 bases between. Supplemented by reference TRBV5-1 and TRBJ2-7, the full variable domain reads KAGVTQTPRYLIKTRGQQVTLSCSPISGHRSVSWYQQTPGQGLQFLFEYFSETQRNKGNFPGRFSGRQFSNSRSEMNVSTLELGDSALYLCASSLVAGSYEQYFGPGTRLTVT.

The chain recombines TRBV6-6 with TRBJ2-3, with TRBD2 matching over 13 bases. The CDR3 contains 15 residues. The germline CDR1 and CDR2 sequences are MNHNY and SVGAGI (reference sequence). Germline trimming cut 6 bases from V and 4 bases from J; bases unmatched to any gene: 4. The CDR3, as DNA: TGTGCCAGCAGCCGCGGGACTAGCGGGGCAGATACGCAGTATTTT. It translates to CASSRGTSGADTQYF.

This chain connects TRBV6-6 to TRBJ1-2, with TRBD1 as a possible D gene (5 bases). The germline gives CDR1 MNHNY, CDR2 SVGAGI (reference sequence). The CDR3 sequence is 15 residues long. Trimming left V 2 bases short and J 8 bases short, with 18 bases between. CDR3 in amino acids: CASSYRGRARLGYTF. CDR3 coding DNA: TGTGCCAGCAGTTACAGAGGCAGGGCCCGACTGGGCTACACCTTC.

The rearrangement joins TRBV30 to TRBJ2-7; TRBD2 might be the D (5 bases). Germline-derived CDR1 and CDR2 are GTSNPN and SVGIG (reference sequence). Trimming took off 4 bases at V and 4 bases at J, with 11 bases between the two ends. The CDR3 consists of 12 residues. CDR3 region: CAWTSSGYEQYF. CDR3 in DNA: TGTGCCTGGACATCCTCGGGATACGAGCAGTACTTC.